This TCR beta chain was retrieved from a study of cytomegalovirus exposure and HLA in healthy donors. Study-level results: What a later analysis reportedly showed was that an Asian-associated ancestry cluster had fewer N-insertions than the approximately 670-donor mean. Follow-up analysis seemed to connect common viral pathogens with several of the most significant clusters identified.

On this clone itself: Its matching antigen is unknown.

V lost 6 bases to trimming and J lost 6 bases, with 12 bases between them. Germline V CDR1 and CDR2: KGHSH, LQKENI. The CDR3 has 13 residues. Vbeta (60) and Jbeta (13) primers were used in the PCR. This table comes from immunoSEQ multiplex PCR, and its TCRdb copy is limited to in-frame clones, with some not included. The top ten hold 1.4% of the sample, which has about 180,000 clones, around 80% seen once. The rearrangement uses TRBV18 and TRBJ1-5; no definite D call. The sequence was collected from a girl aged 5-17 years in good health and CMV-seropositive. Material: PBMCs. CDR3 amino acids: CASSPGSPQPQHF. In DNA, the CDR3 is TGTGCCAGCTCTCCCGGGAGTCCTCAGCCCCAGCATTTT. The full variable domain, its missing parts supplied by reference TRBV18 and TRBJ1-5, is NAGVMQNPRHLVRRRGQEARLRCSPMKGHSHVYWYRQLPEEGLKFMVYLQKENIIDESGMPKERFSAEFPKEGPSILRIQQVVRGDSAAYFCASSPGSPQPQHFGDGTRLSIL.